This passage covers 10 T cell receptor beta chains from one sample sequenced in a study of response to subunit inactivated influenza vaccine. MiXCR was run by TCRdb on the RT-PCR reads, yielding one entry per CDR3 protein. This table has 560,000 or so distinct CDR3 sequences, approximately 7.6% appearing once. The sequences come from PBMCs from blood, collected 23 to 25 months after vaccination. The receptors stem from a man between 50 and 69 years old who received an inactivated influenza vaccine.

In this sample, this clonotype turned up many times. J is TRBJ2-3 and V is TRBV6-5; D ambiguous. Germline loops: CDR1 MNHEY, CDR2 SVGAGI. Between the trimmed V and J ends, which lost 4 bases and 0 bases, there was a span of 20 bases. CDR3 length: 18 amino acids. The CDR3 bases are TGTGCCAGCAGTTCATTGTGGAGTCGGCGCACTAGCACAGATACGCAGTATTTT. Protein: CASSSLWSRRTSTDTQYF.

This chain joins TRBV29-1 and TRBJ1-2; 7 bases align to TRBD1. This CDR3 comprises 12 residues. Germline V gene data show CDR1 as SQVTM and CDR2 as ANQGSEA. Trimming took 6 bases from V and 6 from J; bases not matched to a gene: 7. Here the CDR3 DNA reads TGCAGCGTCAAGACAGGGATAAATGGCTACACCTTC. As protein: CSVKTGINGYTF.

V is TRBV4-1 and J is TRBJ2-2; no clear D. The CDR3 is 16 amino acids. The V gene lost 3 bases and the J gene lost 1 base, with 12 bases spanning the gap. Per the germline V gene, CDR1 is MGHRA and CDR2 is YSYEKL. The CDR3 DNA reads TGCGCCAGCAGCCATCTTTCATACCAGAACACCGGGGAGCTGTTTTTT. It translates to CASSHLSYQNTGELFF.

This clonotype was observed a handful of times. The rearrangement uses TRBV6-5 and TRBJ1-5, with a weak D call TRBD1 (6 bases). There are 14 residues in the CDR3. CDR1 MNHEY and CDR2 SVGAGI come from the germline V gene. V shed 4 bases and J shed 6 bases, with 13 bases lying between them. The CDR3 sequence is CASSWVAGVQPQHF. For the CDR3, the DNA is TGTGCCAGCAGTTGGGTGGCAGGGGTTCAGCCCCAGCATTTT.

The genes are TRBV12-3 or TRBV12-4 and TRBJ2-2; D is perhaps TRBD2 (5 bases). The V end lost 3 bases, the J end lost 6 bases, and 17 bases lay between the germline ends. The CDR3 is made up of 16 amino acids. CDR3 sequence reads: CASSFSTTGVPGELFF. Here the CDR3 DNA reads TGTGCCAGCAGTTTCTCGACCACCGGGGTTCCCGGGGAGCTGTTTTTT.

This clonotype was found a few times. The chain recombines TRBV6-5 with TRBJ2-1; 14 positions agree with TRBD2. Per germline, CDR1 MNHEY and CDR2 SVGAGI. V was clipped by 4 bases and J by 9 bases; unmatched bases: 5. The CDR3 has 15 amino acids. This CDR3 is CASSLTGLAGVEQFF. The CDR3, as DNA: TGTGCCAGCAGTTTAACGGGACTAGCGGGGGTTGAGCAGTTCTTC.

This clonotype was counted many times. The chain joins TRBV12-3 or TRBV12-4 to TRBJ2-3, with D tentatively TRBD1 or TRBD2 (6 bases each). This CDR3 comprises 15 residues. Trimming stripped 3 bases from V and 6 bases from J, with 16 bases between. The CDR3 reads CASSFSRGRGDTQYF. The CDR3 DNA reads as TGTGCCAGCAGTTTTTCCCGGGGGCGAGGGGATACGCAGTATTTT.

The V and J genes are TRBV18 and TRBJ2-1; perhaps TRBD1 as D (5 bases). V dropped 0 bases and J dropped 10 bases, with 13 bases sitting between them. CDR3 size: 14 residues. CDR1 is KGHSH, CDR2 LQKENI, per germline. The CDR3 spells CASSPPLGVREQFF. The CDR3 bases are TGTGCCAGCTCACCACCGTTAGGGGTCAGGGAGCAGTTCTTC.

This clonotype showed up just a few times. The V gene is TRBV3-1, the J gene TRBJ2-1; D possibly corresponds to TRBD1 (5 bases). CDR1 LGHDT and CDR2 YNNKEL come from the germline V gene (reference sequence). Between the trimmed V and J ends, which lost 2 bases and 2 bases, there was a span of 10 bases. The CDR3 runs 15 residues. This CDR3 is CASSQQGGAYNEQFF. In DNA, the CDR3 is TGTGCCAGCAGCCAACAGGGTGGGGCCTACAATGAGCAGTTCTTC.

This clonotype has more than one count but fewer than ten. The rearrangement links TRBV2 to TRBJ2-5, with D possibly matching TRBD1 (6 bases). V lost 7 bases to trimming and J lost 5 bases, with 17 bases between them. In germline, CDR1 is SNHLY, CDR2 FYNNEI. CDR3 length: 14 residues. The CDR3, as DNA: TGTGCCAGCACCGGGGATATTGGGGGCGAGACCCAGTACTTC. Its protein product is CASTGDIGGETQYF.